Sequencing of this TCR beta chain was carried out in a study of beta chain features in type 1 diabetes. Since all of the isolated RNA was reverse transcribed, expressed TCRB transcripts were what got sequenced. Sequencing used immunoSEQ multiplex PCR; TCRdb keeps in-frame clones, though not all of them. The data show under 450,000 clones, around 14% seen once. Germline CDR1 KGHSH, CDR2 LQKENI. The germline V and J ends were trimmed by 2 bases and 4 bases, with 10 bases remaining between them. The length of the CDR3 is 14 residues. This clone occurred a few times. This rearrangement joins TRBV18 to TRBJ2-3, with D uncertain. This clonotype was sampled from a young man in good health. The material sequenced was naive CD4+ T cells from blood. The CDR3 reads CASSPITGPDTQYF. CDR3 nucleotides: TGTGCCAGCTCACCAATAACGGGTCCAGATACGCAGTATTTT.